This T cell receptor (beta chain) appears in the sequencing data of a study of OX40 agonist ivuxolimab in advanced cancers. Context from the whole study: Ivuxolimab was an agonistic, fully human IgG2 monoclonal antibody directed against OX40 (CD134), a costimulatory receptor. Intravenous ivuxolimab was administered to patients every 2 weeks at six dose levels: 0.01, 0.1, 0.3, 1.5, 3 and 10 mg/kg. Of the approximately 54 dose-escalation patients, hepatocellular carcinoma was present in about 20, melanoma in roughly 15, renal cell carcinoma in 9 and head and neck cancer in 9. In the dose-escalation cohort, 82.7% of patients were male, and the mean age was about 55 years, with a range of roughly 20 to 80. Patients were allowed to have had prior anti-PD-1, anti-PD-L1 or anti-CTLA-4 therapy, and approximately 40% of the dose-escalation patients had been treated with checkpoint inhibitors. Partial responses were achieved by three dose-escalation patients, of whom one had hepatocellular carcinoma and two had cutaneous melanoma. The point of sequencing TCRbeta in the periphery was to test whether ivuxolimab changed TCR sequence diversity and drove clonal T-cell expansion. The paper covers the monotherapy dose-escalation part of the phase I ivuxolimab trial, which included N of about 50 patients. Summary of the overall study and its limitations: On average, CD8+ T cells showed more expanded clones than CD4+ T cells after ivuxolimab. Partial responders in the 0.1-3.0 mg/kg groups had among the lowest normalized peripheral clonal expansion, especially among CD8+ T cells. At doses of 0.1 to 3.0 mg/kg, clonal expansion of both CD4+ and CD8+ T cells in blood was seen between baseline and week 6. Low levels of normalized T-cell clonal expansion were also seen in some patients who did not respond. The antigen specificity of the peripheral T cells that underwent clonal expansion was not determined.

The trial excluded patients who had a history of autoimmune disease or were on systemic immunosuppression. Peripheral blood for TCR sequencing was drawn from every dose cohort at baseline, at cycle 4 day 1 and at cycle 7 day 1. The samples were drawn from a first-in-human, open-label, multicenter phase I dose-escalation trial of ivuxolimab. Adults with locally advanced or metastatic melanoma, renal cell carcinoma, hepatocellular carcinoma or head and neck squamous cell carcinoma were enrolled in the trial. Before TCR sequencing, CD4+ T cells and CD8+ T cells from peripheral blood were sorted into separate populations. To sequence the TCRbeta CDR3 region, genomic DNA was isolated from the sorted cells. TCRbeta CDR3 regions were sequenced using the immunoSEQ Assay. What TCRdb holds here is the immuneACCESS table cut down to in-frame rearrangements. Part of the clones is not present; checked against another copy, under half of the missing clones reflect an unresolved V gene, and the others are unexplained. Across this sample there are about 74,000 clones, with more than 70% seen only once. The ten largest account for roughly 2.1% of the sample.

Of note for this clone: What antigen it recognizes has not been identified. Base qualities were left out, and no much larger clone turns up one base away.

Trimming accounts for 5 bases at V and 9 bases at J, while the number of junction bases matched to no gene is 10. Via the germline V gene, CDR1 is SGHTA and CDR2 FQGNSA. The CDR3 runs 15 residues from the cysteine to the phenylalanine. Only the CDR3 portion is preserved as DNA: 45 bases, with reading frame beginning at the first base. The receptor's source is an adult with an advanced solid tumor such as melanoma, head and neck, liver or kidney cancer. The material was CD4+ or CD8+ T cells sorted from blood, obtained in a trial of the OX40 agonist ivuxolimab. The rearrangement joined TRBV7-2 to TRBJ2-2; a stretch of 9 junction bases matches TRBD2. CDR3 protein: CASSGTSGRERELFF. In nucleotide form, the sequence is TGTGCCAGCAGCGGTACTAGCGGGCGAGAGAGGGAGCTGTTTTTT.